This TCR beta chain was captured in a study of blood T cell repertoires in COVID-19. On the study more broadly: Whether acute or convalescent, the COVID-19 samples came from the United States, Italy and Spain.

Trimming stripped 1 base from V and 9 bases from J, with 10 bases between. Germline V gene sequence: CDR1 SGHDT, CDR2 YYEEEE. The CDR3 is made up of 13 amino acids. Authors' processing steps: By means of reference gene primer amplification, nucleated cell counts were estimated. The table came from immunoSEQ multiplex PCR; TCRdb's copy has only in-frame clones and leaves some out. V, J and clone size are those of that table, while D and trimming were read from the DNA. This table has over 150,000 clones, around 86% appearing once. Specimen: peripheral blood. The chain employs TRBV5-6 and TRBJ2-2; D gene ambiguous. The receptor was derived from a woman between 70 and 85 years old with COVID-19, enrolled during active disease. The CDR3 DNA sequence: TGTGCCAGCAGCTTGTTCAGGTCTTGGGAGCTGTTTTTT. The encoded protein is CASSLFRSWELFF. Combining the CDR3 with reference TRBV5-6 and TRBJ2-2 gives the whole variable domain DAGVTQSPTHLIKTRGQQVTLRCSPKSGHDTVSWYQQALGQGPQFIFQYYEEEERQRGNFPDRFSGHQFPNYSSELNVNALLLGDSALYLCASSLFRSWELFFGEGSRLTVL.